Listed here are 26 T cell receptor beta chains from one sample, sequenced in a study of PD-1 blockade in classical Hodgkin lymphoma. Repertoires were generated with immunoSEQ multiplex PCR, while TCRdb's copy carries only in-frame clones and drops some. The sample lists around 45,000 clones, around three quarters occurring once. Every patient was affected by relapse after autologous stem cell transplantation, while exposure to brentuximab vedotin was not uniform. Material: peripheral blood mononuclear cells (PBMCs), obtained before the second cycle of nivolumab. Receptors originate from a human donor with classical Hodgkin lymphoma.

V usage is TRBV27 and J usage is TRBJ1-2; 8 bases line up with TRBD1. Germline loops: CDR1 MNHEY, CDR2 SMNVEV (reference sequence). CDR3 length: 13 residues. With V trimmed by 11 bases and J by 7 bases, 12 bases remained unmatched. For the CDR3, the DNA is TGTGCCTCAGCTGGCAGGGGGCGCACTGGCTACACCTTC. Its translation is CASAGRGRTGYTF.

The chain employs TRBV19 and TRBJ2-7; a possible D gene is TRBD2 (6 bases). Germline values: CDR1 LNHDA, CDR2 SQIVND (reference sequence). This CDR3 spans 13 amino acids. V was cut by 2 bases and J by 3 bases, with 8 bases left in between. The DNA for the CDR3 is TGTGCCAGTAGTATAACTAGCTTCTACGAGCAGTACTTC. This sequence encodes CASSITSFYEQYF.

V gene TRBV7-9 combines with J gene TRBJ1-1; TRBD1 agrees at 9 bases. This CDR3 is 16 amino acids long. From germline, CDR1 is SEHNR and CDR2 FQNEAQ (reference sequence). V dropped 6 bases and J dropped 0; count of bases not matched to a gene: 8. The CDR3 loop reads CASRFTGGRMNTEAFF. The CDR3, as DNA: TGTGCCAGCAGATTTACAGGGGGCCGCATGAACACTGAAGCTTTCTTT.

The chain has TRBV11-2 and TRBJ2-1; TRBD2 agrees at 7 bases. The germline V gene encodes CDR1 SGHAT and CDR2 FQNNGV. V lost 8 bases to trimming and J lost 4 bases; unmatched junction nucleotides: 5. This CDR3 is 13 amino acids long. The CDR3: CASGLGAYNEQFF. The CDR3 DNA reads TGTGCCAGCGGACTAGGGGCATACAATGAGCAGTTCTTC. Drawing the rest from reference TRBV11-2 and TRBJ2-1, the complete variable domain is EAGVAQSPRYKIIEKRQSVAFWCNPISGHATLYWYQQILGQGPKLLIQFQNNGVVDDSQLPKDRFSAERLKGVDSTLKIQPAKLEDSAVYLCASGLGAYNEQFFGPGTRLTVL.

The chain uses TRBV27 and TRBJ2-3; possibly TRBD1 for D (5 bases). Between the trimmed V and J ends, which lost 2 bases and 1 base, there was a span of 7 bases. The CDR3 runs to 14 residues. Germline CDR1 and CDR2: MNHEY and SMNVEV (reference sequence). CDR3 coding DNA: TGTGCCAGCAGTTTAGTACAGGGCACAGATACGCAGTATTTT. Protein: CASSLVQGTDTQYF.

This chain connects TRBV7-9 to TRBJ1-1, with D uncertain. The CDR3 is made up of 14 amino acids. Trimming took off 1 base at V and 4 bases at J, with 10 bases between the two ends. Germline values: CDR1 SEHNR, CDR2 FQNEAQ (reference sequence). The CDR3 region has the DNA TGTGCCAGCAGCTTAGGGACGGTGGGCACTGAAGCTTTCTTT. Encoded protein: CASSLGTVGTEAFF.

The chain's CDR3 is CASSGIQGVNTEAFF. The CDR3 DNA is TGTGCCAGCAGTGGTATCCAGGGGGTGAACACTGAAGCTTTCTTT. V and J are TRBV6-5 and TRBJ1-1; 7 nucleotides match TRBD1. Germline V gene lookup returns CDR1 MNHEY and CDR2 SVGAGI. The CDR3 has 15 amino acids. V was clipped by 5 bases and J by 0 bases; unmatched bases: 6.

This sequence joins TRBV30 and TRBJ2-4; 7 positions match TRBD1. The CDR3 length is 13 residues. The germline gives CDR1 GTSNPN, CDR2 SVGIG (reference sequence). The J segment lost 4 bases and the V segment lost 6 bases, leaving 6 bases of the junction unmatched. The CDR3 is CACFRDSKNIQYF. The CDR3 bases are TGTGCCTGCTTCCGGGACAGTAAAAACATTCAGTACTTC.

The chain employs TRBV5-1 and TRBJ2-1, with 8 bases aligning to TRBD2. The germline gives CDR1 SGHRS, CDR2 YFSETQ. Germline trimming cut 5 bases from V and 2 bases from J; bases unmatched to any gene: 9. The CDR3 length is 16 residues. The CDR3 nucleotides read TGCGCCAGCAGATTCGGGGGGGCCAGTACCTACAATGAGCAGTTCTTC. This codes for CASRFGGASTYNEQFF.

This clone was detected a few times. The chain links TRBV7-8 to TRBJ2-5; 15 nucleotides agree with TRBD2. J gave up 2 bases and V 0 bases, and 7 bases lay outside the gene matches. In germline, CDR1 is SGHVS, CDR2 FQNEAQ. CDR3 size: 19 residues. The DNA of the CDR3 is TGTGCCAGCAGCTTAGCGAGGACTAGCGGGAGGGGATTACAAGAGACCCAGTACTTC. Translation gives CASSLARTSGRGLQETQYF.

This rearrangement joins TRBV6-5 to TRBJ2-7; D gene uncertain. Trimming pared 0 bases from V and 3 bases from J, leaving 6 bases between. The CDR3 totals 13 residues. CDR1 and CDR2 (germline): MNHEY, SVGAGI. The CDR3 region has the DNA TGTGCCAGCAGTTACTCGCAGAGCTACGAGCAGTACTTC. It yields the protein CASSYSQSYEQYF.

The genes are TRBV6-5 and TRBJ2-1, with D unclear. CDR1 and CDR2 (germline): MNHEY, SVGAGI. This CDR3 spans 13 amino acids. V dropped 9 bases and J dropped 1 base, with 10 bases sitting between them. CDR3 bases: TGTGCCAGTTCGCCCGGATCCTACAATGAGCAGTTCTTC. Its protein product is CASSPGSYNEQFF.

In nucleotides, the CDR3 is TGTGCCAGCAGCAAAGAGGGATCAACTGGGGGCGAGCAGTACTTC. It codes for CASSKEGSTGGEQYF. V and J are TRBV21-1 and TRBJ2-7. TRBV21-1 is a recognized pseudogene. CDR3 length: 15 residues.

With respect to this clone: This sample also contains other DNA sequences that code for the same CDR3. The genes are TRBV7-9 and TRBJ1-1, with D unclear. Trimming stripped 3 bases from V and 1 base from J, with 3 bases between. This CDR3 is built from 12 residues. Germline V gene lookup returns CDR1 SEHNR and CDR2 FQNEAQ (reference sequence). CDR3 residues: CASSFGNTEAFF. CDR3 DNA: TGTGCCAGCAGCTTTGGGAACACTGAAGCTTTCTTT.

V and J are TRBV6-6 and TRBJ2-1; 11 bases match TRBD2. The V and J ends lost 6 bases and 4 bases, in that order; junction bases with no gene match: 5. The germline V gene encodes CDR1 MNHNY and CDR2 SVGAGI (reference sequence). This CDR3 has 15 amino acids. The CDR3 region has the DNA TGTGCCAGCAGGGAACTAGCGGGAGTGTACAATGAGCAGTTCTTC. Its protein is CASRELAGVYNEQFF.

The sample holds a few counts of this clone. V gene TRBV6-6 combines with J gene TRBJ1-2; D call uncertain. Trimming removed 8 bases from V and 8 bases from J, with 12 bases in between. The CDR3 has 11 residues. Germline V gene lookup returns CDR1 MNHNY and CDR2 SVGAGI (reference sequence). In DNA, the CDR3 is TGTGCCAGCTTTACGGGGTTGGGCTACACCTTC. This codes for CASFTGLGYTF.

Only one count was recorded for this clone. V and J are TRBV30 and TRBJ1-5; tentative D call: TRBD1 (5 bases). Germline V CDR1 and CDR2: GTSNPN, SVGIG (reference sequence). The CDR3 loop spans 14 amino acids. Trimming left V 0 bases short and J 5 bases short, with 11 bases between. The CDR3 sequence is CAWSVSGGHQPQHF. The DNA of the CDR3 is TGTGCCTGGAGTGTTAGTGGGGGACATCAGCCCCAGCATTTT.

This clone was seen once. V and J are TRBV6-5 and TRBJ1-1; 9 bases are shared with TRBD1. Losses at the gene ends were 5 bases for V and 4 bases for J; bases not matched to a gene: 5. Germline CDR1 MNHEY, CDR2 SVGAGI. This CDR3 region has 14 residues. In DNA, the CDR3 is TGTGCCAGCAGTAACAGGGGGCGCGGCACTGAAGCTTTCTTT. Its translation is CASSNRGRGTEAFF.

This clone was detected a few times. The chain employs TRBV7-2 and TRBJ1-2; D call uncertain. This CDR3 spans 12 amino acids. V lost 4 bases and J lost 7, with 10 bases in between. Germline assignment: CDR1 SGHTA and CDR2 FQGNSA. CDR3 amino acids: CASSSGSTGYTF. In DNA form, the CDR3 reads TGTGCCAGCAGCTCAGGCAGTACTGGCTACACCTTC.

For the CDR3, the DNA is TGTGCCAGCAGTGGGACTTACGGGGAAAAACTGTTTTTT. Encoded protein: CASSGTYGEKLFF. The chain couples TRBV25-1 to TRBJ1-4, with D uncertain. Germline lookup yields CDR1 MGHDK and CDR2 SYGVNS. The V and J ends lost 4 bases and 8 bases respectively, with 11 bases between them. The CDR3 has 13 residues.

V is TRBV4-2 and J is TRBJ1-2; weak D call: TRBD1 (5 bases). Germline V gene data show CDR1 as LGHNA and CDR2 as YNFKEQ. Trimming pared 0 bases from V and 5 bases from J, leaving 16 bases between. The CDR3 spans 16 residues. The CDR3 DNA sequence: TGTGCCAGCAGCCAAGATCGGGGGGGAGGATCATATGGCTACACCTTC. Its translation: CASSQDRGGGSYGYTF.

The chain is built from TRBV6-5 and TRBJ2-5; D may be TRBD2 (6 bases). Germline V gives CDR1 MNHEY, CDR2 SVGAGI. The ends were cut back, 6 bases at V and 7 bases at J, with 15 bases in the middle. The CDR3 sequence is 13 residues long. The chain's CDR3 is CASRAGFGPTQYF. The CDR3 bases are TGTGCCAGCAGAGCGGGTTTCGGCCCGACCCAGTACTTC.

The chain recombines TRBV7-9 with TRBJ2-5; 10 bases agree with TRBD1. The DNA end is more similar to TRBJ2-7, so the J call may be wrong. CDR3 length: 13 amino acids. Germline V gene lookup returns CDR1 SEHNR and CDR2 FQNEAQ (reference sequence). CDR3 residues: CASSPTGGGEQYF. In nucleotides, the CDR3 is TGTGCCAGCAGCCCGACAGGGGGCGGCGAGCAGTACTTC.

The rearrangement uses TRBV6-4 and TRBJ1-4; D gene unclear. V was trimmed by 0 bases and J by 13 bases, leaving 15 bases between them. The CDR3 consists of 14 residues. Germline-derived CDR1 and CDR2 are MRHNA and SNTAGT. Written as DNA, the CDR3 is TGTGCCAGCAGTGACTCGGAGACTTCAACCGTACTGTTTTTT. It is translated as CASSDSETSTVLFF.

The chain has TRBV7-9 and TRBJ2-7, with D uncertain. The CDR3 totals 14 residues. Trimming pared 6 bases from V and 2 bases from J, leaving 14 bases between. Germline assignment: CDR1 SEHNR and CDR2 FQNEAQ (reference sequence). CDR3 amino acids: CASRPGKGTYEQYF. CDR3 bases: TGTGCCAGCAGACCGGGCAAAGGGACCTACGAGCAGTACTTC.

The chain joins TRBV7-9 to TRBJ2-5; D remains unclear. The CDR3 extends over 14 amino acids. Germline CDR1 is SEHNR and CDR2 is FQNEAQ (reference sequence). The V end was cut by 1 base, the J end by 1 base, with 7 bases between. The CDR3 DNA follows: TGTGCCAGCAGCTTAGGGGGTCCCCAAGAGACCCAGTACTTC. The encoded protein is CASSLGGPQETQYF.